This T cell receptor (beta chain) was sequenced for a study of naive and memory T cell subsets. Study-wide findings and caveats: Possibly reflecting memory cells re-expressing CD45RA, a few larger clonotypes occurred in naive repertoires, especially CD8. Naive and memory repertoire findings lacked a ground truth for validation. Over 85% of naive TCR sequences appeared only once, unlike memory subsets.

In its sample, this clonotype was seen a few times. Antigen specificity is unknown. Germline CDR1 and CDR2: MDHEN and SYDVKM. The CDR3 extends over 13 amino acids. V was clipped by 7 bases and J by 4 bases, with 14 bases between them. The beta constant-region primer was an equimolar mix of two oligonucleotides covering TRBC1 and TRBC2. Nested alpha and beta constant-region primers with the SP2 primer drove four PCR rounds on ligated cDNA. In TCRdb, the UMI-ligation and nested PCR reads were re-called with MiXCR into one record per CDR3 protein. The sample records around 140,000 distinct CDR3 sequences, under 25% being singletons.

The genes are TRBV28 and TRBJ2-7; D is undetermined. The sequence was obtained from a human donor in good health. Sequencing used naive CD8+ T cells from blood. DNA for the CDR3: TGTGCCAGCACTACGGTACAAGATTACGAGCAGTACTTC. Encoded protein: CASTTVQDYEQYF.